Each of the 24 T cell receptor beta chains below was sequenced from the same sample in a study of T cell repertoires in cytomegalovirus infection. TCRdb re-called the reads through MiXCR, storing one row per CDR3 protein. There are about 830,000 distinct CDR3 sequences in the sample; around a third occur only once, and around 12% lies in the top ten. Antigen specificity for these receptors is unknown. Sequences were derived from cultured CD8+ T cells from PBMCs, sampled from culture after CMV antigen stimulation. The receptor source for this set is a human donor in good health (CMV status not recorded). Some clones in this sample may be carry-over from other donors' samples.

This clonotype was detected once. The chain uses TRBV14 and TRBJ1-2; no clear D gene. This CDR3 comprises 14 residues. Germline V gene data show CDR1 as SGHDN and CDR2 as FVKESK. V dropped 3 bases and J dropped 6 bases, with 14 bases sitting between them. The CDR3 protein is CASSHQVRRDGYTF. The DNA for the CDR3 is TGTGCCAGCAGCCACCAGGTTCGGAGGGATGGCTACACCTTC.

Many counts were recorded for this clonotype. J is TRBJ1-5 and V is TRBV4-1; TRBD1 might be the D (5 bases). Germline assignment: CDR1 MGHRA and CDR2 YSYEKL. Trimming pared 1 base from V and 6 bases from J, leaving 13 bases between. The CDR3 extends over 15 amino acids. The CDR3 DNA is TGCGCCAGCAGCCAAGGGTATGGGGCCGGTCAGCCCCAGCATTTT. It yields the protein CASSQGYGAGQPQHF.

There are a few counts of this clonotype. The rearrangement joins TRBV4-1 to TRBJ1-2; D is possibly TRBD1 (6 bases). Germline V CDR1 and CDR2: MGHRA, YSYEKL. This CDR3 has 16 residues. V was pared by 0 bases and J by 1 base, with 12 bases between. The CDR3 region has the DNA TGCGCCAGCAGCCAAGATCAGGGGAATTTTAACTATGGCTACACCTTC. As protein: CASSQDQGNFNYGYTF.

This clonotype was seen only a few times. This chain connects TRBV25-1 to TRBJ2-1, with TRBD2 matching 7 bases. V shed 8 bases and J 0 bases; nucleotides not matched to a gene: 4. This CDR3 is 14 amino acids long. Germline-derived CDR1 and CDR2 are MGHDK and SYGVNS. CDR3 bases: TGTGCCAGCTGGGAGGGGAGCTCCTACAATGAGCAGTTCTTC. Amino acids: CASWEGSSYNEQFF.

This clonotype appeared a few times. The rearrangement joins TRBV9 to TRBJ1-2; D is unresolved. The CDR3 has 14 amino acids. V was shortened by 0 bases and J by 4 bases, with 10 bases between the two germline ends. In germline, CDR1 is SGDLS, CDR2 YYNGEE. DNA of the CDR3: TGTGCCAGCAGCGTAGGACTGGGATCCTATGGCTACACCTTC. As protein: CASSVGLGSYGYTF.

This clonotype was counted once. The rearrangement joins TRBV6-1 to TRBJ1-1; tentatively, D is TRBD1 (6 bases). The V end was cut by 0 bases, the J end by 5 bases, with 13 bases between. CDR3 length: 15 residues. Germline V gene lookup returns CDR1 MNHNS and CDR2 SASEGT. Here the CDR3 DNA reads TGTGCCAGCAGTGAAGCGGGGCAGGGGTTAACTGAAGCTTTCTTT. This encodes CASSEAGQGLTEAFF.

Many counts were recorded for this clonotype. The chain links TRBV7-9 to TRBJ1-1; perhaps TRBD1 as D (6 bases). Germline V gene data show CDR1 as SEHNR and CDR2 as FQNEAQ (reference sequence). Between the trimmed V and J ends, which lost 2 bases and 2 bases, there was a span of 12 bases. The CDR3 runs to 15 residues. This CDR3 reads CASSLQGSRNTEAFF. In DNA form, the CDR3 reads TGTGCCAGCAGCTTACAGGGGAGCCGAAACACTGAAGCTTTCTTT.

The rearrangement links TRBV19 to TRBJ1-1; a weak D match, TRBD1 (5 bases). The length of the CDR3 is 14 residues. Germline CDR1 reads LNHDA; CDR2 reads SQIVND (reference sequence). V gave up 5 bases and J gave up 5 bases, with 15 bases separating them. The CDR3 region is CASSEGPGWTEAFF. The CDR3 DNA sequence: TGTGCCAGTAGTGAGGGGCCCGGGTGGACTGAAGCTTTCTTT.

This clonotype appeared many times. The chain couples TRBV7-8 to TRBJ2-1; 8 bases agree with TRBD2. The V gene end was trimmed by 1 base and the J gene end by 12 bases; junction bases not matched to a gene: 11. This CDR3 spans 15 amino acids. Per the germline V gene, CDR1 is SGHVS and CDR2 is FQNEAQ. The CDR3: CASSLGTGGVFVQFF. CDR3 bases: TGTGCCAGCAGCTTAGGAACGGGGGGGGTTTTCGTGCAGTTCTTC. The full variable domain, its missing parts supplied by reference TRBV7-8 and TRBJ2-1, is GAGVSQSPRYKVAKRGQDVALRCDPISGHVSLFWYQQALGQGPEFLTYFQNEAQLDKSGLPSDRFFAERPEGSVSTLKIQRTQQEDSAVYLCASSLGTGGVFVQFFGPGTRLTVL.

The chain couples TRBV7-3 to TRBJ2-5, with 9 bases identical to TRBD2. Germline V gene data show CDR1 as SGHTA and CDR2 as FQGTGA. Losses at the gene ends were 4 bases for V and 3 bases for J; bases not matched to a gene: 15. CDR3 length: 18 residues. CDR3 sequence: CASSSRWSGGSGEETQYF. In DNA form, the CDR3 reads TGTGCCAGCAGCTCTCGGTGGAGCGGGGGGTCTGGCGAAGAGACCCAGTACTTC.

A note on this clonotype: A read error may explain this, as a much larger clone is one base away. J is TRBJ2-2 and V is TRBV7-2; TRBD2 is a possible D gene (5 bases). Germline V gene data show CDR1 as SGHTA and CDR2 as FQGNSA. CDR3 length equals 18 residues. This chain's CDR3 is CASSFYGPPEVASGVLFF. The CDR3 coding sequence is TGTGCCAGCAGCTTCTATGGACCCCCCGAGGTGGCATCCGGGGTGCTGTTTTTT.

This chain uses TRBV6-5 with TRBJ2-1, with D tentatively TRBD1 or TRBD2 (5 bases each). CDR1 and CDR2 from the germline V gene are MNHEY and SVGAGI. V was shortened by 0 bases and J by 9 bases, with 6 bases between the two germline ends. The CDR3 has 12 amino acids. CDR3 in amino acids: CASSYSGVEQFF. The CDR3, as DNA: TGTGCCAGCAGTTACTCGGGGGTTGAGCAGTTCTTC.

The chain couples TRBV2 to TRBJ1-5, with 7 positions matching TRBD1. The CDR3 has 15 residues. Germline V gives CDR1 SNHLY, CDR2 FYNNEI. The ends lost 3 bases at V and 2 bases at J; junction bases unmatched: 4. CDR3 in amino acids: CASSDMTGRNQPQHF. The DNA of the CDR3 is TGTGCCAGCAGTGATATGACAGGGCGCAATCAGCCCCAGCATTTT.

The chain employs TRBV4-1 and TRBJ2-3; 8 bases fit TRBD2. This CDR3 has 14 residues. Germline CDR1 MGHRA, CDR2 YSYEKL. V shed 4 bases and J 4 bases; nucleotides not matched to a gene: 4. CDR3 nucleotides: TGCGCCAGCAGCCTGCCGGGGGGGGCAGATACGCAGTATTTT. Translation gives CASSLPGGADTQYF.

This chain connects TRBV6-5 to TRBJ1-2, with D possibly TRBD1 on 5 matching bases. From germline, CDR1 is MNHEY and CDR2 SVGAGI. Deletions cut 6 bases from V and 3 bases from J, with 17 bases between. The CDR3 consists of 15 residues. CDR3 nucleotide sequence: TGTGCCAGCAGAAGCTCACAGGCGGTAGACTATGGCTACACCTTC. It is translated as CASRSSQAVDYGYTF.

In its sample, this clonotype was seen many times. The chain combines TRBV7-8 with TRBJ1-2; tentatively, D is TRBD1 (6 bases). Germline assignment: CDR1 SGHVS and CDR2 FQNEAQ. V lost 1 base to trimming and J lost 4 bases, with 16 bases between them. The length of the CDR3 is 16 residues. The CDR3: CASSLGASDSPYGYTF. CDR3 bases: TGTGCCAGCAGCTTAGGGGCCTCGGACAGTCCCTATGGCTACACCTTC.

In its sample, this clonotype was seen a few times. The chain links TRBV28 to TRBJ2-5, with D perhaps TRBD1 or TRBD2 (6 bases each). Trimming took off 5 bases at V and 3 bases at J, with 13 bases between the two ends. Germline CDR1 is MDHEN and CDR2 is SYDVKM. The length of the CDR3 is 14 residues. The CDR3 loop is CASSRRGQEETQYF. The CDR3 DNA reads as TGTGCCAGCAGTCGGAGGGGACAAGAAGAGACCCAGTACTTC.

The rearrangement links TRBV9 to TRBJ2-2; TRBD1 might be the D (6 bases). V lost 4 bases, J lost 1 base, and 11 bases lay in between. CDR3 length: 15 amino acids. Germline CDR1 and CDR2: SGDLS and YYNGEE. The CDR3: CASSYRDLNTGELFF. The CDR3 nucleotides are TGTGCCAGCAGCTACAGGGACCTGAACACCGGGGAGCTGTTTTTT.

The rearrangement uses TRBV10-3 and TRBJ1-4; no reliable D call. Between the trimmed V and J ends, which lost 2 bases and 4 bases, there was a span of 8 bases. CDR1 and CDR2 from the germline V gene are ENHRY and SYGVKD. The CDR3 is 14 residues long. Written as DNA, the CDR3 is TGTGCCATCAGTGAGGTGCAGGTTAATGAAAAACTGTTTTTT. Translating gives CAISEVQVNEKLFF.

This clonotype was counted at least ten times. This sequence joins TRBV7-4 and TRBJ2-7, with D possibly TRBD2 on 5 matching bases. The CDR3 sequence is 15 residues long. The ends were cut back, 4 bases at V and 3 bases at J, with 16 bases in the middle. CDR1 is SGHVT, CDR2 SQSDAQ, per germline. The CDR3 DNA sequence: TGTGCCAGCAGCTCCCGGGGAAAGTTTCTCTACGAGCAGTACTTC. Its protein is CASSSRGKFLYEQYF.

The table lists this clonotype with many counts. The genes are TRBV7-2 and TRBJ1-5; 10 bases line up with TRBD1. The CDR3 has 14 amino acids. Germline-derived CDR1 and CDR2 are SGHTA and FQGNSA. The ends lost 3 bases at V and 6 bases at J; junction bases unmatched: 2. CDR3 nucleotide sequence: TGTGCCAGCAGCTTTGGGACAGGGGTTCAGCCCCAGCATTTT. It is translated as CASSFGTGVQPQHF. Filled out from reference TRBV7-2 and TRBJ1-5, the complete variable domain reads GAGVSQSPSNKVTEKGKDVELRCDPISGHTALYWYRQSLGQGLEFLIYFQGNSAPDKSGLPSDRFSAERTGGSVSTLTIQRTQQEDSAVYLCASSFGTGVQPQHFGDGTRLSIL.

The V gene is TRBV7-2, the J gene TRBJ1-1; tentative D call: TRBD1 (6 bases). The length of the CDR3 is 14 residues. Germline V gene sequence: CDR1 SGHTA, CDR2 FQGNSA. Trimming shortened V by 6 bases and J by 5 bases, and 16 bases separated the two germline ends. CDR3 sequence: CASSSFRGRTEAFF. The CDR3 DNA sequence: TGTGCCAGCAGTTCTTTCAGGGGTAGGACTGAAGCTTTCTTT.

The CDR3 nucleotides read TGTGCCAGCAGGCCTAGACTAGCGGGGGGTCAAGATGAGCAGTTCTTC. The encoded protein is CASRPRLAGGQDEQFF. This chain links TRBV6-1 with TRBJ2-1, with 13 nucleotides matching TRBD2. V lost 6 bases, J lost 8 bases, and 10 bases stayed unmatched. The CDR3 consists of 16 residues. The germline gives CDR1 MNHNS, CDR2 SASEGT.

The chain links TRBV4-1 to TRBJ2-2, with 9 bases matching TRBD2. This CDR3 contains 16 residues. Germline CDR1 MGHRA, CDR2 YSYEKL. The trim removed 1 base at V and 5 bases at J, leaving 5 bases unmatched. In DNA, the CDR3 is TGCGCCAGCAGCCAAGTGCGAGCGGGGGGTACCGGGGAGCTGTTTTTT. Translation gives CASSQVRAGGTGELFF.